The 10 T cell receptor beta chains below were found in one sample sequenced in a study of blood T cell repertoires in COVID-19. Libraries were prepared by immunoSEQ multiplex PCR; TCRdb keeps only in-frame clonotypes and omits some of them. The data contain around 370,000 clones, more than 75% of them singletons. The specimen sequenced was PBMCs or T cells enriched from blood (not recorded which). The origin of the receptors is a woman aged 18-29 years who had recovered from COVID-19.

This chain joins TRBV6-5 and TRBJ1-3; 8 bases are a match to TRBD1. CDR1 is MNHEY and CDR2 is SVGAGI in the germline V gene. This CDR3 spans 14 amino acids. With 8 bases clipped from V and 11 bases from J, the junction kept 14 bases outside the gene matches. CDR3 in amino acids: CASARQGTRLAIYF. CDR3 in DNA: TGTGCCAGCGCACGACAGGGGACGCGGCTCGCCATATATTTT.

The J gene is TRBJ2-7, the V gene TRBV9; D uncertain. The CDR3 runs 14 residues. Trimming took off 4 bases at V and 4 bases at J, with 15 bases between the two ends. Germline V CDR1 and CDR2: SGDLS, YYNGEE. The CDR3 protein is CASSQSGQSYEQYF. In DNA form, the CDR3 reads TGTGCCAGCAGCCAGTCGGGTCAGTCTTACGAGCAGTACTTC.

This sequence joins TRBV24-1 and TRBJ2-7; 11 nucleotides line up with TRBD1. Trimming cost V 4 bases and J 7 bases; bases outside gene matches: 8. CDR1 is KGHDR, CDR2 SFDVKD, per germline. CDR3 length: 15 amino acids. For the CDR3, the DNA is TGTGCCACCAGTGACCCTGGACAGGGGGCGGGGGAGCAGTACTTC. Translating it yields CATSDPGQGAGEQYF.

The chain is built from TRBV18 and TRBJ2-1; 12 positions match TRBD2. This CDR3 spans 19 amino acids. The trim removed 1 base at V and 4 bases at J, leaving 11 bases unmatched. Germline CDR1 is KGHSH and CDR2 is LQKENI. The CDR3 reads CASSPRGRASGGGYNEQFF. CDR3 nucleotides: TGTGCCAGCTCACCACGTGGCCGGGCTAGCGGGGGGGGTTACAATGAGCAGTTCTTC.

The chain couples TRBV7-2 to TRBJ2-2; 8 bases are a match to TRBD1. V shed 0 bases, J shed 4 bases, and the junction held 7 bases outside the gene matches. CDR1 and CDR2 (germline): SGHTA, FQGNSA. This CDR3 has 17 amino acids. CDR3: CASSLAVDRVSTGELFF. In DNA form, the CDR3 reads TGTGCCAGCAGCTTAGCTGTGGACAGGGTGAGCACCGGGGAGCTGTTTTTT.

This chain joins TRBV11-2 and TRBJ1-2, with D tentatively TRBD1 (6 bases). V was trimmed by 6 bases and J by 5 bases, leaving 19 bases between them. The germline gives CDR1 SGHAT, CDR2 FQNNGV. This CDR3 comprises 15 residues. The CDR3 DNA reads as TGTGCCAGCAGTTCGCTTACCGGGACACCTTATGGCTACACCTTC. This encodes CASSSLTGTPYGYTF.

This clone was seen a single time. The genes are TRBV3-1 (or the pseudogene TRBV3-2) and TRBJ2-7; D is perhaps TRBD1 (6 bases). The CDR3 has 15 residues. The ends were cut back, 3 bases at V and 2 bases at J, with 14 bases in the middle. Germline V gives CDR1 LGHDT, CDR2 YNNKEL (reference sequence). The CDR3 protein is CASSQVGAIAYEQYF. The CDR3 nucleotides are TGTGCCAGCAGCCAGGTGGGGGCTATCGCCTACGAGCAGTACTTC.

This chain links TRBV7-9 with TRBJ1-6; D remains ambiguous. Germline CDR1 reads SEHNR; CDR2 reads FQNEAQ (reference sequence). Trimming cost V 1 base and J 10 bases, with 17 bases left between them. The CDR3 is 16 amino acids. The chain's CDR3 is CASSLGQGSPGSPLHF. The CDR3 DNA follows: TGTGCCAGCAGCTTAGGGCAAGGGAGCCCTGGGTCACCCCTCCACTTT.

V and J are TRBV5-5 and TRBJ1-1; the D is unclear. This CDR3 has 14 residues. CDR1 is SGHKS and CDR2 is YYEKEE in the germline V gene (reference sequence). Trimming removed 0 bases from V and 1 base from J, with 7 bases in between. As DNA, the CDR3 is TGTGCCAGCAGCTTGGTAGCAAGGAACACTGAAGCTTTCTTT. It yields the protein CASSLVARNTEAFF.

This clone was counted once. The chain couples TRBV12-5 to TRBJ2-7; 10 nucleotides align to TRBD1. This CDR3 contains 14 residues. The V and J ends lost 4 bases and 3 bases, in that order; junction bases with no gene match: 3. The V gene's germline CDR1 is LGHNT and CDR2 FRNRAP. The CDR3 bases are TGTGCTAGTGGTTCCGGGACAGGGGTCTACGAGCAGTACTTC. Its translation is CASGSGTGVYEQYF.